The 29 T cell receptor beta chains given below trace back to one sample, sequenced in a study of blood T cell repertoires in COVID-19. Assay used: immunoSEQ multiplex PCR; TCRdb lists only in-frame clones, some missing. Of approximately 60,000 clones listed, around 76% are singletons. Sequencing was done on a sample of peripheral blood. The receptors were sampled from a woman aged 55-70 years with acute or convalescent COVID-19.

V gene TRBV29-1 combines with J gene TRBJ2-1; tentative D call: TRBD1 (7 bases). Germline CDR1 and CDR2: SQVTM and ANQGSEA. This CDR3 contains 13 residues. V lost 8 bases to trimming and J lost 3 bases, with 14 bases between them. The CDR3 nucleotides read TGCAGCACGACAGGGAGGTTCTACAATGAGCAGTTCTTC. Translation gives CSTTGRFYNEQFF.

This clone appeared once. V gene TRBV7-2 combines with J gene TRBJ1-1; unclear D gene. Trimming removed 6 bases from V and 2 bases from J, with 10 bases in between. From germline, CDR1 is SGHTA and CDR2 FQGNSA. The CDR3 runs to 13 residues. CDR3: CASSNGGNTEAFF. The CDR3 nucleotides are TGTGCCAGCAGTAATGGAGGAAACACTGAAGCTTTCTTT.

The V and J genes are TRBV15 and TRBJ2-7; possible D gene TRBD1, 5 bases. The length of the CDR3 is 15 residues. Trimming shortened V by 0 bases and J by 0 bases, and 9 bases separated the two germline ends. Germline V gene data show CDR1 as LNHNV and CDR2 as YYDKDF (reference sequence). The CDR3 reads CATSRDLDNSYEQYF. CDR3 nucleotides: TGTGCCACCAGCAGAGATCTGGACAACTCCTACGAGCAGTACTTC.

The chain is built from TRBV7-3 and TRBJ1-1; D unresolved. The CDR3 extends over 14 amino acids. Trimming pared 2 bases from V and 5 bases from J, leaving 12 bases between. Germline loops: CDR1 SGHTA, CDR2 FQGTGA. The CDR3 region is CASSLQQQQTEAFF. CDR3 DNA sequence: TGTGCCAGCAGCTTACAACAACAGCAAACTGAAGCTTTCTTT.

In its sample, this clone was seen once. The rearrangement joins TRBV6-5 to TRBJ1-1; maybe TRBD1 (6 bases). Trimming took 5 bases from V and 1 from J, leaving 11 bases between them. CDR1 is MNHEY and CDR2 is SVGAGI in the germline V gene. This CDR3 is 14 amino acids long. In DNA, the CDR3 is TGTGCCAGCAGTCCCGGGACAAAGAACACTGAAGCTTTCTTT. This gives the protein CASSPGTKNTEAFF.

This clone was detected once. This rearrangement joins TRBV24-1 to TRBJ2-1; TRBD2 matches 7 bases. With 5 bases clipped from V and 5 bases from J, the junction kept 5 bases outside the gene matches. This CDR3 comprises 14 residues. The germline V gene encodes CDR1 KGHDR and CDR2 SFDVKD. The CDR3: CATSGLAVDNEQFF. CDR3 sequence (DNA): TGTGCCACCAGTGGCCTAGCGGTAGACAATGAGCAGTTCTTC.

V usage is TRBV24-1 and J usage is TRBJ2-2; possibly TRBD1 for D (6 bases). The V and J ends lost 4 bases and 0 bases respectively, with 11 bases between them. Germline CDR1 is KGHDR and CDR2 is SFDVKD. The CDR3 length is 16 residues. The CDR3 coding sequence is TGTGCCACCAGTGACTTCCAGGGGCCGAACACCGGGGAGCTGTTTTTT. Its protein product is CATSDFQGPNTGELFF.

CDR3 residues: CASRPDNQETQYF. CDR3 DNA sequence: TGCGCCAGCAGGCCCGACAACCAAGAGACCCAGTACTTC. The chain recombines TRBV5-1 with TRBJ2-5; D remains ambiguous. The germline V gene has CDR1 SGHRS and CDR2 YFSETQ. With 5 bases removed from V and 0 bases from J, the gap between germline ends came to 8 bases. There are 13 residues in the CDR3.

The V and J genes are TRBV5-4 and TRBJ1-1; D possibly corresponds to TRBD1 (6 bases). The CDR3 length is 15 residues. Trimming took off 0 bases at V and 4 bases at J, with 13 bases between the two ends. Germline V gene lookup returns CDR1 SGHNT and CDR2 YYREEE (reference sequence). CDR3 nucleotide sequence: TGTGCCAGCAGCTTGGATCAGGGGCTGGGCACTGAAGCTTTCTTT. Protein product: CASSLDQGLGTEAFF.

V is TRBV6-2 or TRBV6-3 and J is TRBJ2-5, with D maybe TRBD2 (6 bases). Deletions cut 6 bases from V and 1 base from J, with 12 bases between. Per germline, CDR1 MNHEY and CDR2 SVGEGT. The CDR3 totals 14 residues. Written as DNA, the CDR3 is TGTGCCAGCAGCCACGGAGGGGTCCAAGAGACCCAGTACTTC. Protein sequence: CASSHGGVQETQYF.

The V gene is TRBV4-2, the J gene TRBJ1-1, with 7 bases that match TRBD1. Germline CDR1 and CDR2: LGHNA and YNFKEQ. The CDR3 consists of 15 residues. J gave up 7 bases and V 2 bases, and 10 bases lay outside the gene matches. CDR3 DNA sequence: TGTGCCAGCAGCCAACCACAGGGGCGAGGGATTGAAGCTTTCTTT. This encodes CASSQPQGRGIEAFF.

The V gene is TRBV24-1, the J gene TRBJ2-1; TRBD2 matches at 9 bases. The CDR3 is made up of 13 amino acids. J lost 7 bases, V lost 8 bases, and 5 bases had no gene match. Germline CDR1 is KGHDR and CDR2 is SFDVKD. Here the CDR3 reads CATNLAGQNEQFF. DNA for the CDR3: TGTGCCACCAATCTAGCGGGGCAGAATGAGCAGTTCTTC.

The J gene is TRBJ1-4, the V gene TRBV4-2, with 8 bases identical to TRBD1. The germline gives CDR1 LGHNA, CDR2 YNFKEQ. The CDR3 has 15 residues. After removal of 2 bases from V and 8 bases from J, the junction contained 7 bases not matched to a gene. DNA of the CDR3: TGTGCCAGCAGCCAACCGGACAGGGTGGAGGAAAAACTGTTTTTT. It is translated as CASSQPDRVEEKLFF.

This clone was picked up a small number of times. CDR3 amino acids: CASTRSVGDTEAFF. CDR3 nucleotide sequence: TGCGCCAGCACGCGATCGGTGGGAGACACTGAAGCTTTCTTT. The chain recombines TRBV5-1 with TRBJ1-1; D is unclear. In germline, CDR1 is SGHRS, CDR2 YFSETQ. V lost 6 bases and J lost 3, with 15 bases in between. The CDR3 is 14 residues long. The whole variable domain, filled in from reference TRBV5-1 and TRBJ1-1, reads KAGVTQTPRYLIKTRGQQVTLSCSPISGHRSVSWYQQTPGQGLQFLFEYFSETQRNKGNFPGRFSGRQFSNSRSEMNVSTLELGDSALYLCASTRSVGDTEAFFGQGTRLTVV.

The chain links TRBV4-2 to TRBJ2-5; 7 bases are a match to TRBD2. CDR3 length: 14 residues. V trimming: 5 bases; J trimming: 4 bases; junction bases outside the gene matches: 7. CDR1 and CDR2 (germline): LGHNA, YNFKEQ. The DNA of the CDR3 is TGTGCCAGCAGCGGGGGGGGAAACGGAGAGACCCAGTACTTC. Its protein is CASSGGGNGETQYF.

The chain has TRBV5-1 and TRBJ1-3; D might be TRBD1 (6 bases). V was cut by 3 bases and J by 0 bases, with 10 bases left in between. This CDR3 comprises 15 residues. In germline, CDR1 is SGHRS, CDR2 YFSETQ. The CDR3 loop is CASSYGQLSGNTIYF. In DNA, the CDR3 is TGCGCCAGCAGCTATGGACAGCTCTCTGGAAACACCATATATTTT. Full variable domain (rest looked up from reference TRBV5-1 and TRBJ1-3): KAGVTQTPRYLIKTRGQQVTLSCSPISGHRSVSWYQQTPGQGLQFLFEYFSETQRNKGNFPGRFSGRQFSNSRSEMNVSTLELGDSALYLCASSYGQLSGNTIYFGEGSWLTVV.

J is TRBJ2-3 and V is TRBV29-1; D not certain. The ends were cut back, 7 bases at V and 6 bases at J, with 8 bases in the middle. Germline assignment: CDR1 SQVTM and CDR2 ANQGSEA. The CDR3 runs to 10 residues. For the CDR3, the DNA is TGCAGCGCTGAGGAGGATACGCAGTATTTT. Amino acid sequence: CSAEEDTQYF.

The genes are TRBV2 and TRBJ2-3; 8 nucleotides agree with TRBD1. Germline CDR1 is SNHLY and CDR2 is FYNNEI. Losses at the gene ends were 6 bases for V and 4 bases for J; bases not matched to a gene: 6. There are 14 residues in the CDR3. CDR3 nucleotide sequence: TGTGCCAGCAGGAAACGACAGGGGTCAGATACGCAGTATTTT. Encoded protein: CASRKRQGSDTQYF. The complete variable domain, with remaining parts taken from reference TRBV2 and TRBJ2-3, reads EPEVTQTPSHQVTQMGQEVILRCVPISNHLYFYWYRQILGQKVEFLVSFYNNEISEKSEIFDDQFSVERPDGSNFTLKIRSTKLEDSAMYFCASRKRQGSDTQYFGPGTRLTVL.

The J gene is TRBJ2-7, the V gene TRBV27; 7 nucleotides agree with TRBD1. V shed 7 bases, J shed 6 bases, and the junction held 9 bases outside the gene matches. This CDR3 has 13 residues. Germline loops: CDR1 MNHEY, CDR2 SMNVEV (reference sequence). CDR3 nucleotides: TGTGCCAGCAAGGCCTCAGGGGGACGCGAGCAGTACTTC. It codes for CASKASGGREQYF.

This chain uses TRBV10-3 with TRBJ2-1, with TRBD2 matching 9 bases. CDR1 and CDR2 from the germline V gene are ENHRY and SYGVKD. V trimming: 8 bases; J trimming: 4 bases; junction bases outside the gene matches: 15. This CDR3 is 17 amino acids long. CDR3 loop: CAIEKGGLAGAYNEQFF. The CDR3 DNA is TGTGCCATCGAAAAAGGCGGCTTAGCGGGGGCGTACAATGAGCAGTTCTTC.

This chain connects TRBV11-1 to TRBJ2-7, with D possibly matching TRBD2 (5 bases). Germline V gives CDR1 SGHAT, CDR2 FQDESV (reference sequence). The CDR3 is 12 amino acids. V lost 3 bases and J lost 6, with 9 bases in between. CDR3 nucleotide sequence: TGTGCCAGCAGCTTTTCCCGGGGCGAGCAGTACTTC. This codes for CASSFSRGEQYF.

This rearrangement joins TRBV6-6 to TRBJ1-1; the match to TRBD1 covers 11 bases. The CDR3 runs to 18 residues. The germline CDR1 and CDR2 sequences are MNHNY and SVGAGI (reference sequence). The trim removed 5 bases at V and 4 bases at J, leaving 15 bases unmatched. The CDR3 reads CASSPRVGQGAGITEAFF. The DNA of the CDR3 is TGTGCCAGCAGTCCTCGAGTTGGACAGGGGGCCGGTATCACTGAAGCTTTCTTT.

This clone was counted a single time. V and J are TRBV5-6 and TRBJ1-5; 7 nucleotides agree with TRBD1. The J segment lost 4 bases and the V segment lost 4 bases, leaving 11 bases of the junction unmatched. The CDR3 is 16 residues long. Germline V gene sequence: CDR1 SGHDT, CDR2 YYEEEE. The CDR3 protein is CASSAPDRRGNQPQHF. In DNA, the CDR3 is TGTGCCAGCAGCGCCCCGGACAGGCGAGGAAATCAGCCCCAGCATTTT.

This clone was recorded a few times. J is TRBJ1-1 and V is TRBV18, with TRBD1 identical over 10 bases. This CDR3 spans 14 amino acids. Germline CDR1 is KGHSH and CDR2 is LQKENI. V dropped 1 base and J dropped 7; count of bases not matched to a gene: 3. CDR3 DNA sequence: TGTGCCAGCTCACCACGGGACAGGGGAATTGAAGCTTTCTTT. Encoded protein: CASSPRDRGIEAFF. The complete variable domain, with remaining parts taken from reference TRBV18 and TRBJ1-1, reads NAGVMQNPRHLVRRRGQEARLRCSPMKGHSHVYWYRQLPEEGLKFMVYLQKENIIDESGMPKERFSAEFPKEGPSILRIQQVVRGDSAAYFCASSPRDRGIEAFFGQGTRLTVV.

The count of this clone is one. The chain is built from TRBV6-5 and TRBJ1-1; D remains unclear. Trimming stripped 2 bases from V and 5 bases from J, with 9 bases between. CDR1 is MNHEY and CDR2 is SVGAGI in the germline V gene. The CDR3 spans 13 residues. CDR3 sequence: CASSYRRETEAFF. The CDR3 DNA is TGTGCCAGCAGTTACCGTAGGGAGACTGAAGCTTTCTTT.

The V gene is TRBV10-1, the J gene TRBJ2-1; a weak D match, TRBD2 (6 bases). Germline V gives CDR1 WNHNN, CDR2 SYGVQD (reference sequence). This CDR3 is built from 16 residues. The V and J ends lost 5 bases and 8 bases respectively, with 22 bases between them. The CDR3 nucleotides are TGCGCCAGCAGTAACACCCTTGTCCGGGGGTATGATGAGCAGTTCTTC. Its translation is CASSNTLVRGYDEQFF.

The chain is built from TRBV21-1 and TRBJ2-7; the D call TRBD1 from the table was never checked on the DNA. TRBV21-1 is a documented pseudogene. This CDR3 is built from 16 residues. DNA for the CDR3: TGTGCCAGCAGCAAACCCGACGGGACAGGGACCTACGAGCAGTACTTC. Protein product: CASSKPDGTGTYEQYF.

This clone occurred a few times. This rearrangement joins TRBV10-1 to TRBJ2-6; possibly TRBD1 for D (6 bases). Germline lookup yields CDR1 WNHNN and CDR2 SYGVQD (reference sequence). The V and J ends lost 8 bases and 9 bases respectively, with 14 bases between them. The CDR3 extends over 13 amino acids. The chain's CDR3 is CASSGDNDNVLTF. The CDR3 bases are TGCGCCAGCTCCGGGGACAACGACAACGTCCTGACTTTC.

The rearrangement joins TRBV6-5 to TRBJ2-2, with D uncertain. The CDR3 length is 12 residues. V was pared by 6 bases and J by 3 bases, with 5 bases between. Per germline, CDR1 MNHEY and CDR2 SVGAGI. The CDR3: CASRYYTGELFF. In nucleotides, the CDR3 is TGTGCCAGCAGATATTACACCGGGGAGCTGTTTTTT.